One TCR beta chain is described in this entry. Antigen: not known. Expressed TCRB transcripts were sequenced because the isolated RNA had all been reverse transcribed beforehand. TCRdb's copy holds only in-frame clones and misses some; the assay was immunoSEQ multiplex PCR. This table has some 700,000 clones, under 15% appearing once. CD45RO/CCR7/CD25/CD127/CD95/CD27 staining was used to isolate CD4+ naive, central memory, regulatory and stem cell-like memory cells by sorting. Trimming cost V 5 bases and J 2 bases, with 13 bases left between them. This CDR3 has 14 amino acids. CDR1 and CDR2 from the germline V gene are SNHLY and FYNNEI. The data originate from a study of beta chain features in type 1 diabetes. Whole-study results and caveats: Type 1 diabetes patients had moderately but significantly shorter TCRB CDR3s in all four CD4+ subsets. Highly expressing activated T cells could be over-counted with a cDNA template.

The chain is built from TRBV2 and TRBJ2-7; D unclear. The specimen was naive CD4+ T cells from blood. This TCR was sampled from a man between 18 and 35 years old with type 1 diabetes. CDR3 in amino acids: CASSFISSTYEQYF. CDR3 DNA: TGTGCCAGCAGTTTTATTTCATCCACCTACGAGCAGTACTTC.